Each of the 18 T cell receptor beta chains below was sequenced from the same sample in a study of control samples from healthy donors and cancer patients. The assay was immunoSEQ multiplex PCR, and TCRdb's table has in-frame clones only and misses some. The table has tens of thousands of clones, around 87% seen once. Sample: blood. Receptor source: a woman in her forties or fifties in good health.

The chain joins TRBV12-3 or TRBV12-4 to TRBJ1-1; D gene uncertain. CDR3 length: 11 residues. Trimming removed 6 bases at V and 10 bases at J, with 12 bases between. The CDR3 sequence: CASSRESAAFF. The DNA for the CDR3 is TGTGCCAGCAGCCGGGAGTCAGCAGCTTTCTTT.

The CDR3 loop is CASSPMSGAEAFF. The CDR3 bases are TGTGCCAGCTCACCAATGTCAGGGGCTGAAGCTTTCTTT. The rearrangement uses TRBV18 and TRBJ1-1, with D maybe TRBD1 (6 bases). Trimming stripped 2 bases from V and 6 bases from J, with 10 bases between. The CDR3 loop spans 13 amino acids. CDR1 is KGHSH, CDR2 LQKENI, per germline.

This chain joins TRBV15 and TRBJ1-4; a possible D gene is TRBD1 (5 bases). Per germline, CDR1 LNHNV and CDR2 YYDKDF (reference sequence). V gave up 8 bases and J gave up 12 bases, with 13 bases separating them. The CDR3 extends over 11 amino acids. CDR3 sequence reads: CATPIGGELFF. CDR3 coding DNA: TGTGCCACCCCAATCGGGGGTGAACTGTTTTTT. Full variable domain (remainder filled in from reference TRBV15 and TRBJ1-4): DAMVIQNPRYQVTQFGKPVTLSCSQTLNHNVMYWYQQKSSQAPKLLFHYYDKDFNNEADTPDNFQSRRPNTSFCFLDIRSPGLGDTAMYLCATPIGGELFFGSGTQLSVL.

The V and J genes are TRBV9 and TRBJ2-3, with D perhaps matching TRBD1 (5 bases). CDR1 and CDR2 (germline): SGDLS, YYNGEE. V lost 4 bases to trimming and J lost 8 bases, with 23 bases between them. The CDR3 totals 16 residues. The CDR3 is CASSREFGALGATQYF. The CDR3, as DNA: TGTGCCAGCAGCCGAGAATTTGGGGCCCTCGGAGCTACGCAGTATTTT.

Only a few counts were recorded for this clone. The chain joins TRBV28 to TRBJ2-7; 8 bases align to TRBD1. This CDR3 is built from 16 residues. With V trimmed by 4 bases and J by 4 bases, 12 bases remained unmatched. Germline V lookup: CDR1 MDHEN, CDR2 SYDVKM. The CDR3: CASSSVLDRVRYEQYF. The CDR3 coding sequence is TGTGCCAGCAGTTCGGTCTTGGACAGGGTGAGGTACGAGCAGTACTTC.

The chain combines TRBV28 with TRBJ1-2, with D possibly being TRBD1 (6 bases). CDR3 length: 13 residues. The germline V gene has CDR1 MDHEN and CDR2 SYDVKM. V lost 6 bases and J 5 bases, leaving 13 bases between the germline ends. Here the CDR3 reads CASSPSGEYGYTF. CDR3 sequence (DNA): TGTGCCAGCAGCCCCTCAGGGGAATATGGCTACACCTTC.

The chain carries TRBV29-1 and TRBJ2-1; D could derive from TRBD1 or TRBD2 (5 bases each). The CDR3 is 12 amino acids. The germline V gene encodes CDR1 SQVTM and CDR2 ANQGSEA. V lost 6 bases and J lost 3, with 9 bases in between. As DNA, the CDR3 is TGCAGCGTGTATGGGGGCTACAATGAGCAGTTCTTC. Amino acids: CSVYGGYNEQFF.

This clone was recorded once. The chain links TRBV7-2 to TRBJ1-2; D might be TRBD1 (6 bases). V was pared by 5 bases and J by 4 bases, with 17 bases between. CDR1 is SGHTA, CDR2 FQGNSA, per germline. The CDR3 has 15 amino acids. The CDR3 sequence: CASSMRGGPSYGYTF. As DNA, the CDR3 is TGTGCCAGCAGCATGAGGGGGGGGCCCAGCTATGGCTACACCTTC. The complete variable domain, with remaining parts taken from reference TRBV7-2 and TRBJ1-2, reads GAGVSQSPSNKVTEKGKDVELRCDPISGHTALYWYRQSLGQGLEFLIYFQGNSAPDKSGLPSDRFSAERTGGSVSTLTIQRTQQEDSAVYLCASSMRGGPSYGYTFGSGTRLTVV.

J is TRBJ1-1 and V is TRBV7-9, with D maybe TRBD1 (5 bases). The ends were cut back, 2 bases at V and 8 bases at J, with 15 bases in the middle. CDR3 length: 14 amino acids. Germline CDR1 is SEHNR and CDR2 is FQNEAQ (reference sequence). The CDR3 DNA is TGTGCCAGCAGCTTAAAGGACACTATTAGAGAAGCTTTCTTT. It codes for CASSLKDTIREAFF.

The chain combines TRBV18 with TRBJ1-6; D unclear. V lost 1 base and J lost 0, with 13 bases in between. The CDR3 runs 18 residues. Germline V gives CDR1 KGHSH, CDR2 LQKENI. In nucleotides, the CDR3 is TGTGCCAGCTCACCACTGGGATCTAGGGCCTCCTATAATTCACCCCTCCACTTT. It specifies CASSPLGSRASYNSPLHF.

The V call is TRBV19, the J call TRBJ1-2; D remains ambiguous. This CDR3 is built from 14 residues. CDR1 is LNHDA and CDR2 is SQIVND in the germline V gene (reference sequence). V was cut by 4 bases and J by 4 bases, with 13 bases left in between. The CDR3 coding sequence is TGTGCCAGTAGTACCCCTGGCAGGCCCTATGGCTACACCTTC. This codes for CASSTPGRPYGYTF. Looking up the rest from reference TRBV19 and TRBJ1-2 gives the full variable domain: DGGITQSPKYLFRKEGQNVTLSCEQNLNHDAMYWYRQDPGQGLRLIYYSQIVNDFQKGDIAEGYSVSREKKESFPLTVTSAQKNPTAFYLCASSTPGRPYGYTFGSGTRLTVV.

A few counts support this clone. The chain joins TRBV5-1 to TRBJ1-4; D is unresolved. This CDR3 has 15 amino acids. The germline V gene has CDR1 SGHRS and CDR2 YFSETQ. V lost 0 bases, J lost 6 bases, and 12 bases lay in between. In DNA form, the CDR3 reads TGCGCCAGCAGCTTGGCCCCGGGAGGGTATGAAAAACTGTTTTTT. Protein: CASSLAPGGYEKLFF.

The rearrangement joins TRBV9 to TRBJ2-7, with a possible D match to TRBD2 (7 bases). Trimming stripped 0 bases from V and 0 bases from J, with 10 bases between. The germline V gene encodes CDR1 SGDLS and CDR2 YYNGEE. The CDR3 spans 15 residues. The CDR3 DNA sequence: TGTGCCAGCAGCGTAGTGGGGGGGCCCTCCTACGAGCAGTACTTC. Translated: CASSVVGGPSYEQYF. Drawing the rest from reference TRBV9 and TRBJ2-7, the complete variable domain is DSGVTQTPKHLITATGQRVTLRCSPRSGDLSVYWYQQSLDQGLQFLIQYYNGEERAKGNILERFSAQQFPDLHSELNLSSLELGDSALYFCASSVVGGPSYEQYFGPGTRLTVT.

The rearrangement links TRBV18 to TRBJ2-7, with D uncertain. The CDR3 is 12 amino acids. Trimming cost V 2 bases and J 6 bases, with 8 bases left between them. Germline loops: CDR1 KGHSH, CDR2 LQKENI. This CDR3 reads CASSPYGPEQYF. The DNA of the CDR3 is TGTGCCAGCTCACCATACGGTCCCGAGCAGTACTTC.

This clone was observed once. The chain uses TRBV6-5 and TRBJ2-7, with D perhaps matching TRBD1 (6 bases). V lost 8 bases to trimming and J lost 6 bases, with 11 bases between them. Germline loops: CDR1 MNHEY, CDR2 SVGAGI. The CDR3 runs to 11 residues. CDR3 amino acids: CASGGVGEQYF. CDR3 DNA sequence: TGTGCCAGCGGGGGCGTGGGCGAGCAGTACTTC.

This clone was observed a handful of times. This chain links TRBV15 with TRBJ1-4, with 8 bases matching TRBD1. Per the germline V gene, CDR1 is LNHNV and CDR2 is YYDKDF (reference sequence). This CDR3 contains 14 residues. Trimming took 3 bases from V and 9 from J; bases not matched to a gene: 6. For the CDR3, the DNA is TGTGCCACCAGCAGGGACGGGACAGGCAAAAAACTGTTTTTT. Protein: CATSRDGTGKKLFF.

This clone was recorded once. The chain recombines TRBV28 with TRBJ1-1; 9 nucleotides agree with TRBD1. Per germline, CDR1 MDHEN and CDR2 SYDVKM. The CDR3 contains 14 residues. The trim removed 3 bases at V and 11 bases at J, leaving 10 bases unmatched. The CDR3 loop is CASSFGLGDREAFF. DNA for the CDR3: TGTGCCAGCAGTTTCGGGTTAGGGGACAGGGAGGCTTTCTTT.

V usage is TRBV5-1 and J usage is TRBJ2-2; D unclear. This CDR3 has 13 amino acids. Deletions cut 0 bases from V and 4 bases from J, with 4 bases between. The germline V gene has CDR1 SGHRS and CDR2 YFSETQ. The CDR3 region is CASSLDATGELFF. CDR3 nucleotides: TGCGCCAGCAGCTTGGATGCCACCGGGGAGCTGTTTTTT.